A single sample gave rise to the 27 T cell receptor beta chains below, sequenced in a study of shared clonotypes between healthy human individuals. Produced via immunoSEQ multiplex PCR; TCRdb's table is partial and in-frame only. The profile shows 2,500,000 or so clones, 85% to 95% of them singletons. Sequencing was performed on naive CD4+ T cells from PBMCs. Subset of the sample: CD45RA+ positively selected. These receptors came from a man between 18 and 29 years old in good health. Some clones in this sample may be carry-over from other donors' samples.

V and J are TRBV30 and TRBJ2-1, with 9 bases matching TRBD2. Germline values: CDR1 GTSNPN, CDR2 SVGIG (reference sequence). This CDR3 comprises 15 residues. V was pared by 5 bases and J by 9 bases, with 14 bases of the junction left unmatched. CDR3 sequence: CAWDQGLAPGSEQFF. CDR3 DNA: TGTGCCTGGGACCAGGGACTAGCCCCCGGTAGTGAGCAGTTCTTC.

J is TRBJ1-2 and V is TRBV30, with D possibly TRBD1 on 5 matching bases. The length of the CDR3 is 13 residues. Trimming pared 5 bases from V and 2 bases from J, leaving 12 bases between. The germline V gene encodes CDR1 GTSNPN and CDR2 SVGIG (reference sequence). The CDR3 sequence: CAWFRAGNYGYTF. CDR3 nucleotide sequence: TGTGCCTGGTTTAGGGCAGGGAACTATGGCTACACCTTC.

The genes are TRBV5-4 and TRBJ1-1, with 9 bases matching TRBD1. Germline assignment: CDR1 SGHNT and CDR2 YYREEE (reference sequence). The CDR3 covers 15 residues. V lost 4 bases, J lost 5 bases, and 9 bases stayed unmatched. In DNA form, the CDR3 reads TGTGCCAGCAGCCACAAACAGGGGGCGCGGACTGAAGCTTTCTTT. Encoded protein: CASSHKQGARTEAFF.

V and J are TRBV28 and TRBJ2-3; 10 bases align to TRBD2. Germline V gene sequence: CDR1 MDHEN, CDR2 SYDVKM. The CDR3 runs 16 residues. V was pared by 6 bases and J by 2 bases, with 8 bases of the junction left unmatched. The CDR3 DNA follows: TGTGCCAGCAGCAGTGGACTAGCGGCAGTCACAGATACGCAGTATTTT. Translation gives CASSSGLAAVTDTQYF.

This clone appeared a few times. This sample also contains other DNA sequences that code for the same CDR3. The chain has TRBV7-3 and TRBJ1-1; weak D call: TRBD1 (5 bases). CDR1 and CDR2 from the germline V gene are SGHTA and FQGTGA. With 3 bases removed from V and 2 bases from J, the gap between germline ends came to 7 bases. The CDR3 is 13 amino acids. CDR3 bases: TGTGCCAGCAGCTTTCAGGGAAACACTGAAGCTTTCTTT. This translates into CASSFQGNTEAFF.

Remarks on this clone: Other DNA sequences in this specimen translate into the identical CDR3. The chain recombines TRBV6-5 with TRBJ1-5; D perhaps matches TRBD1 (5 bases). V lost 0 bases, J lost 4 bases, and 7 bases lay in between. Germline assignment: CDR1 MNHEY and CDR2 SVGAGI. The CDR3 runs to 14 residues. This CDR3 is CASSYSRGNQPQHF. The CDR3 nucleotides read TGTGCCAGCAGTTACTCGCGGGGGAATCAGCCCCAGCATTTT.

V and J are TRBV29-1 and TRBJ2-7; the D call may be TRBD1 or TRBD2 (6 bases each). Trimming cost V 7 bases and J 7 bases, with 23 bases left between them. This CDR3 region has 14 residues. Germline values: CDR1 SQVTM, CDR2 ANQGSEA. The CDR3 loop reads CSATRGAEPLEQYF. In nucleotides, the CDR3 is TGCAGCGCTACAAGGGGGGCAGAGCCTCTGGAGCAGTACTTC.

The rearrangement links TRBV6-5 to TRBJ1-2; D possibly corresponds to TRBD1 (5 bases). Trimming shortened V by 0 bases and J by 7 bases, and 12 bases separated the two germline ends. The CDR3 is made up of 14 amino acids. Germline CDR1 is MNHEY and CDR2 is SVGAGI. CDR3 in amino acids: CASSYSDSAAGYTF. For the CDR3, the DNA is TGTGCCAGCAGTTACTCAGACAGCGCGGCTGGCTACACCTTC.

This sequence joins TRBV18 and TRBJ2-7; D gene unclear. CDR1 and CDR2 (germline): KGHSH, LQKENI. The CDR3 length is 10 residues. The V and J ends lost 7 bases and 3 bases respectively, with 4 bases between them. CDR3 bases: TGTGCCAGCTGGGGCTACGAGCAGTACTTC. Translation: CASWGYEQYF.

V gene TRBV6-5 combines with J gene TRBJ1-2; 8 nucleotides match TRBD1. Germline-derived CDR1 and CDR2 are MNHEY and SVGAGI. This CDR3 spans 16 amino acids. V gave up 0 bases and J gave up 4 bases; unmatched junction bases: 7. Here the CDR3 reads CASSYSTGQGGYGYTF. Here the CDR3 DNA reads TGTGCCAGCAGTTACTCGACCGGACAGGGCGGCTATGGCTACACCTTC.

The rearrangement uses TRBV30 and TRBJ2-2, with D perhaps TRBD2 (5 bases). Germline loops: CDR1 GTSNPN, CDR2 SVGIG (reference sequence). CDR3 length: 14 residues. V was cut by 0 bases and J by 4 bases, with 9 bases left in between. The CDR3 here is CAWSVGSGTGELFF. CDR3 bases: TGTGCCTGGAGTGTGGGGAGCGGCACCGGGGAGCTGTTTTTT.

The CDR3 loop reads CASSLARAAGYNEQFF. CDR3 bases: TGTGCCAGCAGCCTCGCCCGGGCAGCGGGGTACAATGAGCAGTTCTTC. The chain combines TRBV14 with TRBJ2-1, with 7 bases fitting TRBD2. V gave up 4 bases and J gave up 4 bases; unmatched junction bases: 10. The CDR3 loop spans 16 amino acids. The germline CDR1 and CDR2 sequences are SGHDN and FVKESK.

This chain joins TRBV6-6 and TRBJ2-3, with TRBD2 identical over 12 bases. Germline CDR1 MNHNY, CDR2 SVGAGI (reference sequence). The CDR3 consists of 14 residues. V lost 7 bases to trimming and J lost 4 bases; unmatched junction nucleotides: 3. In nucleotides, the CDR3 is TGTGCCAGCACTCTAGCGGGAGGGGCAGATACGCAGTATTTT. Translated, it gives CASTLAGGADTQYF.

CDR3 in DNA: TGCGCCAGCAGCTTGTTTCGCGGGGCCTCCTACGAGCAGTACTTC. Encoded protein: CASSLFRGASYEQYF. V is TRBV5-1 and J is TRBJ2-7, with D perhaps matching TRBD2 (6 bases). The CDR3 is 15 residues long. Germline V gene data show CDR1 as SGHRS and CDR2 as YFSETQ. V lost 1 base and J lost 0, with 11 bases in between.

The genes are TRBV2 and TRBJ2-1; 9 bases align to TRBD2. Unmatched junction bases numbered 8, after V lost 5 bases and J lost 6 bases. CDR3 size: 15 residues. The V gene's germline CDR1 is SNHLY and CDR2 FYNNEI. CDR3 nucleotides: TGTGCCAGCAGTACCCAGGGACTAGCTGTCAATGAGCAGTTCTTC. This gives the protein CASSTQGLAVNEQFF.

The V gene is TRBV28, the J gene TRBJ1-5, with D maybe TRBD1 (5 bases). Germline CDR1 is MDHEN and CDR2 is SYDVKM. This CDR3 spans 14 amino acids. Trimming cost V 4 bases and J 5 bases, with 12 bases left between them. The CDR3 loop reads CASSSGTTYQPQHF. CDR3 bases: TGTGCCAGCAGTTCCGGGACCACCTATCAGCCCCAGCATTTT.

The chain uses TRBV30 and TRBJ1-1; 7 bases align to TRBD1. The germline V gene encodes CDR1 GTSNPN and CDR2 SVGIG (reference sequence). With 3 bases clipped from V and 7 bases from J, the junction kept 8 bases outside the gene matches. CDR3 length: 13 residues. For the CDR3, the DNA is TGTGCCTGGAGCCAGGGGGGCAGATTTGAAGCTTTCTTT. It specifies CAWSQGGRFEAFF.

The V and J genes are TRBV28 and TRBJ1-2, with 9 bases identical to TRBD1. V shed 8 bases and J 8 bases; nucleotides not matched to a gene: 6. The length of the CDR3 is 12 residues. Germline loops: CDR1 MDHEN, CDR2 SYDVKM. CDR3 nucleotides: TGTGCCAGCGACACAGGGGGCGGAGGCTACACCTTC. Its protein is CASDTGGGGYTF.

This clone has a single count. The chain uses TRBV18 and TRBJ1-1; D not resolved. V lost 6 bases and J lost 0, with 11 bases in between. The CDR3 is made up of 14 amino acids. The germline V gene has CDR1 KGHSH and CDR2 LQKENI. In nucleotides, the CDR3 is TGTGCCAGCTCTGTTACACTGATGAACACTGAAGCTTTCTTT. Amino acids: CASSVTLMNTEAFF. Full variable domain (remainder filled in from reference TRBV18 and TRBJ1-1): NAGVMQNPRHLVRRRGQEARLRCSPMKGHSHVYWYRQLPEEGLKFMVYLQKENIIDESGMPKERFSAEFPKEGPSILRIQQVVRGDSAAYFCASSVTLMNTEAFFGQGTRLTVV.

For the CDR3, the DNA is TGCGCCAGCAGCCAGCCTCCCCCCCCAAACAATGAGCAGTTCTTC. Encoded protein: CASSQPPPPNNEQFF. The chain employs TRBV4-1 and TRBJ2-1; D unresolved. With 3 bases removed from V and 5 bases from J, the gap between germline ends came to 14 bases. The length of the CDR3 is 15 residues. Per the germline V gene, CDR1 is MGHRA and CDR2 is YSYEKL.

The V call is TRBV27, the J call TRBJ1-2; D unclear. Germline V gene data show CDR1 as MNHEY and CDR2 as SMNVEV (reference sequence). Trimming left V 5 bases short and J 0 bases short, with 22 bases between. The CDR3 consists of 18 residues. In nucleotides, the CDR3 is TGTGCCAGCAGTCCAACCCTGTTGGCAGGCCTTACTAACTATGGCTACACCTTC. Translating it yields CASSPTLLAGLTNYGYTF.

Points on this clone: Other DNA sequences from this sample encode an identical CDR3 as well. The chain recombines TRBV6-4 with TRBJ1-2; no clear D. The CDR3 is made up of 12 amino acids. Per germline, CDR1 MRHNA and CDR2 SNTAGT. The V end was cut by 0 bases, the J end by 4 bases, with 3 bases between. The CDR3: CASSDSGYGYTF. The CDR3 bases are TGTGCCAGCAGTGACTCTGGCTATGGCTACACCTTC.

The genes are TRBV28 and TRBJ1-4; 10 bases map to TRBD1. This CDR3 spans 15 amino acids. V shed 5 bases, J shed 8 bases, and the junction held 8 bases outside the gene matches. Germline V gene data show CDR1 as MDHEN and CDR2 as SYDVKM. The CDR3 sequence is CASSETGTGEEKLFF. The CDR3 DNA is TGTGCCAGCAGTGAAACCGGGACAGGGGAGGAAAAACTGTTTTTT.

The CDR3 spells CASKAREETQYF. The CDR3 DNA reads as TGTGCCAGCAAGGCCAGGGAAGAGACCCAGTACTTC. V usage is TRBV2 and J usage is TRBJ2-5; perhaps TRBD1 as D (5 bases). V was clipped by 7 bases and J by 3 bases, with 9 bases between them. This CDR3 has 12 residues. CDR1 SNHLY and CDR2 FYNNEI come from the germline V gene. Filled out from reference TRBV2 and TRBJ2-5, the complete variable domain reads EPEVTQTPSHQVTQMGQEVILRCVPISNHLYFYWYRQILGQKVEFLVSFYNNEISEKSEIFDDQFSVERPDGSNFTLKIRSTKLEDSAMYFCASKAREETQYFGPGTRLLVL.

The rearrangement joins TRBV2 to TRBJ2-1, with D hard to call. The CDR3 consists of 12 residues. Per germline, CDR1 SNHLY and CDR2 FYNNEI. V was pared by 2 bases and J by 4 bases, with 3 bases between. The CDR3 here is CASSEWYNEQFF. CDR3 DNA sequence: TGTGCCAGCAGTGAATGGTACAATGAGCAGTTCTTC. Using reference TRBV2 and TRBJ2-1 for the parts outside the CDR3, the full variable domain is EPEVTQTPSHQVTQMGQEVILRCVPISNHLYFYWYRQILGQKVEFLVSFYNNEISEKSEIFDDQFSVERPDGSNFTLKIRSTKLEDSAMYFCASSEWYNEQFFGPGTRLTVL.

This chain connects TRBV7-3 to TRBJ2-2; D unclear. V shed 5 bases and J shed 5 bases, with 9 bases lying between them. Germline CDR1 is SGHTA and CDR2 is FQGTGA. This CDR3 region has 13 residues. The CDR3 DNA follows: TGTGCCAGCAGCCAACCCCCGACCGGGGAGCTGTTTTTT. This sequence encodes CASSQPPTGELFF.

The chain combines TRBV29-1 with TRBJ1-5; TRBD1 agrees at 9 bases. Germline CDR1 and CDR2: SQVTM and ANQGSEA. CDR3 length: 15 residues. V gave up 4 bases and J gave up 4 bases; unmatched junction bases: 8. CDR3 loop: CSVAHGTGSNQPQHF. The CDR3 nucleotides read TGCAGCGTTGCCCATGGGACAGGGTCTAATCAGCCCCAGCATTTT.